The clone carrying this TCR beta chain was observed a handful of times. Its antigen is as yet unknown. These data originate in a study of T cell repertoires in cytomegalovirus infection. The CDR3 consists of 14 residues. Trimming removed 7 bases at V and 8 bases at J, with 17 bases between. TCRdb fed the reads into MiXCR, producing one record per CDR3 protein. The sample holds some 320,000 distinct CDR3 sequences, 25% to 35% seen once. The material sequenced was cultured PBMCs, taken from culture after CMV antigen stimulation. This TCR was sampled from a human donor in good health (CMV status not recorded). Some clones in this sample may be carry-over from other donors' samples. This chain uses TRBV12-3 or TRBV12-4 with TRBJ1-4, with D possibly being TRBD1 (5 bases). The CDR3 reads CASTDRLSKEKLFF. In nucleotides, the CDR3 is TGTGCCAGCACCGACAGATTAAGTAAAGAAAAACTGTTTTTT.